This T cell receptor beta chain appears in the sequencing data of a study of shared clonotypes between healthy human individuals. General study results and limits: The study generally estimated greater richness for naive than memory subsets. Having only a few donors restricted how much genetic and exposure-history diversity was captured.

Assay runs were performed at deep level. Clones were sequenced by immunoSEQ multiplex PCR, and TCRdb holds only the in-frame ones, with some missing. The table records some 740,000 clones, about 91% of them present only once. The naive CD8 fraction comprised CD45RO-negative cells positively selected for CCR7 and excluded terminally differentiated effector memory CD45RA+ cells. Looked up from germline, CDR1 is SGDLS and CDR2 is YYNGEE. V was clipped by 3 bases and J by 6 bases, with 12 bases between them. This CDR3 has 13 residues. About this clone itself: The antigen is not known.

This clonotype was obtained from a man in his thirties or forties in good health. The sequenced material came from naive CD8+ T cells sorted from blood. The chain links TRBV9 to TRBJ1-1; D unresolved. The DNA for the CDR3 is TGTGCCAGCAGCGCAGCGGACGCGCCTGAAGCTTTCTTT. The encoded protein is CASSAADAPEAFF.